The 11 T cell receptor beta chains below all came from one sample that was sequenced in a study of Graves' ophthalmopathy and Graves' hyperthyroidism. As the template, RNA transcripts were used to amplify TCR beta CDR3 regions. HTBI primers were employed in first-round RT-PCR, then a second-round multiplex PCR followed. TCRdb re-called the multiplex PCR reads with MiXCR, one entry per CDR3 protein. The sample carries 400,000 to 450,000 distinct CDR3 sequences, 21% recorded once. The sequenced sample was peripheral blood. Receptors were obtained from a woman aged 18-29 years with stable Graves' hyperthyroidism.

This clonotype appeared a few times. The genes are TRBV19 and TRBJ2-5, with D possibly TRBD2 on 6 matching bases. Per germline, CDR1 LNHDA and CDR2 SQIVND (reference sequence). The CDR3 spans 13 residues. Trimming took 3 bases from V and 4 from J, leaving 9 bases between them. Here the CDR3 DNA reads TGTGCCAGTAGTATGGGGGGTGGAGAGACCCAGTACTTC. It translates to CASSMGGGETQYF.

This clonotype was seen ten or more times. The genes are TRBV29-1 and TRBJ2-7; 7 bases are a match to TRBD2. CDR3 size: 14 residues. The trim removed 4 bases at V and 2 bases at J, leaving 8 bases unmatched. From germline, CDR1 is SQVTM and CDR2 ANQGSEA. The CDR3 region has the DNA TGCAGCGTTGTGTTAGGGACTACCCCCTACGAGCAGTACTTC. This translates into CSVVLGTTPYEQYF.

The sample holds a few counts of this clonotype. This chain joins TRBV30 and TRBJ1-5; D remains ambiguous. V lost 4 bases and J lost 2, with 9 bases in between. The CDR3 consists of 13 residues. Germline CDR1 reads GTSNPN; CDR2 reads SVGIG (reference sequence). The CDR3 spells CAWIRPCNQPQHF. The CDR3 DNA reads TGTGCCTGGATCCGGCCATGCAATCAGCCCCAGCATTTT.

This clonotype was seen at least ten times. The CDR3 DNA follows: TGTGCCACCAGTGCCCGGGACAGTGGGTACCAAGAGACCCAGTACTTC. Its protein is CATSARDSGYQETQYF. The chain employs TRBV24-1 and TRBJ2-5; 7 nucleotides line up with TRBD1. The CDR3 spans 16 residues. CDR1 is KGHDR, CDR2 SFDVKD, per germline. After removal of 5 bases from V and 0 bases from J, the junction contained 8 bases not matched to a gene.

The chain carries TRBV27 and TRBJ2-7; D ambiguous. V shed 2 bases and J shed 5 bases, with 16 bases lying between them. CDR3 size: 15 residues. The V gene's germline CDR1 is MNHEY and CDR2 SMNVEV (reference sequence). The CDR3 DNA reads TGTGCCAGCAGTTTAAAGGGTGTATTTTCCGACGAGCAGTACTTC. Translating it yields CASSLKGVFSDEQYF.

The chain has TRBV7-2 and TRBJ2-5; D is unresolved. Germline assignment: CDR1 SGHTA and CDR2 FQGNSA. With 5 bases removed from V and 2 bases from J, the gap between germline ends came to 12 bases. This CDR3 region has 14 residues. CDR3: CASSPRWQQETQYF. As DNA, the CDR3 is TGTGCCAGCAGCCCCAGGTGGCAGCAAGAGACCCAGTACTTC.

The chain is built from TRBV7-2 and TRBJ2-7, with D unclear. Trimming stripped 3 bases from V and 6 bases from J, with 9 bases between. CDR1 SGHTA and CDR2 FQGNSA come from the germline V gene. CDR3 length equals 12 residues. DNA for the CDR3: TGTGCCAGCAGCTTGATTACAGTCGAGCAGTACTTC. It translates to CASSLITVEQYF.

Many counts were recorded for this clonotype. The gene calls are TRBV20-1 and TRBJ2-2; either TRBD1 or TRBD2 may fit D (5 bases each). Germline CDR1 is DFQATT and CDR2 is SNEGSKA (reference sequence). CDR3 length: 16 residues. Trimming cost V 6 bases and J 0 bases, with 17 bases left between them. The DNA for the CDR3 is TGCAGTGCCCCGATATGGGACGCCACGAACACCGGGGAGCTGTTTTTT. It encodes CSAPIWDATNTGELFF.

As concerns this clonotype: Germline is not matched at one junction end, which may reflect a read error. V gene TRBV2 combines with J gene TRBJ2-7, with a tentative D call TRBD2 (6 bases). The germline V gene has CDR1 SNHLY and CDR2 FYNNEI. The CDR3 is 17 residues long. This CDR3 reads CASSAHHWTMGSYDQYF. The CDR3 DNA follows: TGTGCCAGCAGTGCCCACCATTGGACTATGGGCTCCTACGATCAGTACTTC. The whole variable domain, filled in from reference TRBV2 and TRBJ2-7, reads EPEVTQTPSHQVTQMGQEVILRCVPISNHLYFYWYRQILGQKVEFLVSFYNNEISEKSEIFDDQFSVERPDGSNFTLKIRSTKLEDSAMYFCASSAHHWTMGSYDQYFGPGTRLTVT.

This clonotype was seen only a few times. The CDR3 sequence: CASSVARVNTEAFF. The CDR3 region has the DNA TGTGCCAGCAGTGTTGCCAGGGTGAACACTGAAGCTTTCTTT. V gene TRBV6-1 combines with J gene TRBJ1-1, with D perhaps TRBD1 (5 bases). The CDR3 loop spans 14 amino acids. CDR1 and CDR2 (germline): MNHNS, SASEGT. V lost 4 bases, J lost 0 bases, and 9 bases lay in between.

This clonotype occurred many times. A much larger clone differs from this one at a single base, so this may be a read error. The V and J genes are TRBV29-1 and TRBJ2-4, with a tentative D call TRBD2 (6 bases). The CDR3 totals 15 residues. V lost 5 bases and J 8 bases, leaving 22 bases between the germline ends. Germline assignment: CDR1 SQVTM and CDR2 ANQGSEA. CDR3 nucleotides: TGCAGCGTTAAGGTTCTACGGGGGAGTGAGGACATTCAGTACTTC. It encodes CSVKVLRGSEDIQYF.